The text below deals with one T cell receptor beta chain. Its binding antigen is unknown. Per-nucleotide qualities are absent, and no much larger clonotype sits a single base away. The data were obtained in a study of PD-1 blockade in classical Hodgkin lymphoma (dated by TCRdb to the early 2020s). Regarding the study in general: Nivolumab dosing was 3 mg/kg intravenously every 2 weeks, continuing until either disease progression or unacceptable toxicity. The study used TCR beta sequencing and CyTOF to define a peripheral blood immune signature of response to PD-1 blockade in classical Hodgkin lymphoma. Summary of the overall study and its limitations: Trial patients with a complete response had baseline diversity similar to that of newly diagnosed patients, while partial responders and progressors had significantly lower diversity. CD4+ but not CD8+ TCR diversity rose significantly by C4D1 (p=0.0027 vs p=0.16), most apparent in complete responders (p=0.02). Newly diagnosed patients were reported to have lower baseline TCR diversity than healthy donors, and relapsed/refractory patients were reported to have lower baseline TCR diversity still. Patients starting nivolumab less than 1 year after ASCT had lower diversity and were excluded from later analyses to avoid confounding by immune reconstitution. Only a single clinical trial cohort was studied, and what caused the repertoire differences, possibly disease activity or prior therapy, remained undefined.

Measured from the cysteine to the phenylalanine, the CDR3 is 15 residues long. Only the CDR3 part of the read is kept: 45 bases, read in frame from the first base. Trimming takes 7 bases off V and 5 bases off J; junction bases not matched to a gene: 8. The CDR1 and CDR2 encoded by the germline V gene are SGHTA and FQGNSA. Reading the label with the study, this specimen's time point is: cycle 2 day 1 (C2D1) of nivolumab. All trial patients had relapsed after autologous stem cell transplantation, with cohorts A, B and C differing in prior brentuximab vedotin exposure. The trial cohort included fewer than 60 patients with relapsed/refractory classical Hodgkin lymphoma, and each patient had a best overall response of complete response, partial response or progressive disease. In the multi-cohort phase II CheckMate 205 trial, trial patients received single-agent nivolumab. An independent review committee assessed best overall response by applying the 2007 International Working Group response criteria. Trial PBMCs were obtained immediately prior to nivolumab initiation (C1D1) and on therapy at cycle 2 day 1 and cycle 4 day 1. After peripheral blood was drawn into 8 mL Vacutainer Cell Preparation Tubes, PBMCs were isolated by centrifugation and then cryopreserved.

The Qiagen DNeasy kit was used to extract genomic DNA from unsorted PBMCs and from the negatively selected CD4+ and CD8+ fractions. Using primers that anneal to V and J segments, immunoSEQ multiplex PCR amplified the TCR beta CDR3 regions. A synthetic immune receptor repertoire was used to minimize amplification bias, and remaining bias was computationally removed after sequencing. Concerning the study's data processing: Repertoire diversity was quantified as the Shannon entropy index using custom Python scripts. Unsorted, CD4+ and CD8+ repertoires were analyzed separately, except for combined analyses in which CD4+ and CD8+ sequences were merged in silico. A clone was considered expanded if an increase in frequency of at least 2-fold after treatment relative to C1D1 was found, and a pseudocount of 0.5 was applied to clones undetected at baseline. Singleton clones were defined as clones with 0 or 1 copy at C1D1, and non-singleton clones were defined as clones with 2 or more copies. Clones expanded in unsorted samples were annotated as CD4+, CD8+ or unknown by matching protein sequences in sorted samples from the same patient. Diversity changes from C1D1 to C4D1 were tested in paired samples using Wilcoxon tests. This immuneACCESS table, as held by TCRdb, lists in-frame sequences with V and J called but not all clones. Of the missing ones, under half trace to an unresolved V gene in checked studies; the others have no known cause. V and J calls and clone size are those listed in that table; D and trimming were worked out from the DNA. Present in this sample are around 20,000 clones, roughly 80% of which were seen just once. Clones ranked in the top ten supply about a sixth of the sample.

The TCR sequence derives from a human donor with classical Hodgkin lymphoma. The V and J segments used are TRBV7-2 and TRBJ2-2; 9 junctional bases match TRBD1. The specimen comprised peripheral blood mononuclear cells (PBMCs), sampled before the second cycle of nivolumab. The CDR3 protein sequence reads: CASMGTGGRTGELFF. The DNA reads TGTGCCAGCATGGGTACAGGGGGCAGGACCGGGGAGCTGTTTTTT.